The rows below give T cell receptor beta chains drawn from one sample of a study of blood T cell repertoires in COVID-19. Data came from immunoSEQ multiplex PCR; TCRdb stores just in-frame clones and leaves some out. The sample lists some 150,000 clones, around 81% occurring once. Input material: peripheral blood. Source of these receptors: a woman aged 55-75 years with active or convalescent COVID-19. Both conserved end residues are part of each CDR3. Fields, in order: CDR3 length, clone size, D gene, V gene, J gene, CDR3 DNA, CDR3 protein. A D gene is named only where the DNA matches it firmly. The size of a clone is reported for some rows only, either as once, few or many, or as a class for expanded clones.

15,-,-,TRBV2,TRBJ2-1,TGTGCCAGCAGTGTTAATGTGTTTACCTACAATGAGCAGTTCTTC,CASSVNVFTYNEQFF
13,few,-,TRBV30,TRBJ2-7,TGTGCCTGGGGGTCGGGCAGGGGCTACGAGCAGTACTTC,CAWGSGRGYEQYF
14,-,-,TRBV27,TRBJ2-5,TGTGCCAGCAGTCCGGGAAGTGGGTACGGGACCCAGTACTTC,CASSPGSGYGTQYF
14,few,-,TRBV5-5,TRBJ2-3,TGTGCCAGCAGCCTAGGTGCCAGCACAGATACGCAGTATTTT,CASSLGASTDTQYF
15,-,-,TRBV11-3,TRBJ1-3,TGTGCCAGCAGCTTGAGGGACAATGGAGGAAACACCATATATTTT,CASSLRDNGGNTIYF
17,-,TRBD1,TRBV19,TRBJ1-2,TGTGCCAGTAGTTCGGGGAGGACAGGGGGCGGAAGGTATGGCTACACCTTC,CASSSGRTGGGRYGYTF
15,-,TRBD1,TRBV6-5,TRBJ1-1,TGTGCCAGCAGTTACTCTGGGACAGGGTACACTGAAGCTTTCTTT,CASSYSGTGYTEAFF
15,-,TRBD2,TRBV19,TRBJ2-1,TGTGCCAGTAAAAATACGGCTAGCGGGACCTATGAGCAGTTCTTC,CASKNTASGTYEQFF
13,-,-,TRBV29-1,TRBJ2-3,TGCAGCGTTGAAGAGAGGACACTAGATACGCAGTATTTT,CSVEERTLDTQYF
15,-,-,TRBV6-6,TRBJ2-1,TGTGCCAGCAGTTCCCCAGGGAACCAGATCAATGAGCAGTTCTTC,CASSSPGNQINEQFF
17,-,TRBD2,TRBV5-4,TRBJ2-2,TGTGCCAGCAGCTTGGGAGGCGGGAGCGGGCACACCGGGGAGCTGTTTTTT,CASSLGGGSGHTGELFF
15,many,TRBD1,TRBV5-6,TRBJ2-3,TGTGCCAGCAGCTTTGACAGGGGAGGCGCAGATACGCAGTATTTT,CASSFDRGGADTQYF
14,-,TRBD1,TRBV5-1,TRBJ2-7,TGCGCCAGCAGTCAGACAGGGTTAAGGTACGAGCAGTACTTC,CASSQTGLRYEQYF
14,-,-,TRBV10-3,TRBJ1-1,TGTGCCACCCACATGGACAGCCGGGACACTGAAGCTTTCTTT,CATHMDSRDTEAFF
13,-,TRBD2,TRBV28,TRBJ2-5,TGTGCCACGGCGGGGGGGCCGCTGGAGACCCAGTACTTC,CATAGGPLETQYF
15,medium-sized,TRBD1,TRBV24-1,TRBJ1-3,TGTGCCACCAGTGATGCAGGGGGCGCTTCGGACACCATATATTTT,CATSDAGGASDTIYF
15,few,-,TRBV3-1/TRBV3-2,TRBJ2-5,TGTGCCAGCAGCCAAGGTTTGGGGCTCCCAGAGACCCAGTACTTC,CASSQGLGLPETQYF
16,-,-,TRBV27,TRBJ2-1,TGTGCCAGCAGTTTATCGTTCTACCCCTCCTACAATGAGCAGTTCTTC,CASSLSFYPSYNEQFF
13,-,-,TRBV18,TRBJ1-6,TGTGCCAGCTCACGGGAGGGGGATTCCCCCCTCCACTTT,CASSREGDSPLHF
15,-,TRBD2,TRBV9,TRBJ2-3,TGTGCCAGCAGCCGCGGAGCGGGAGGGCCAGCTACGCAGTATTTT,CASSRGAGGPATQYF
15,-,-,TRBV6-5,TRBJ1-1,TGTGCCAGCAGTTCACCTCCACAGGGCAACACTGAAGCTTTCTTT,CASSSPPQGNTEAFF
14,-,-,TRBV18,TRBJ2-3,TGTGCCAGCTCACCCAGGTTTAGCACAGATACGCAGTATTTT,CASSPRFSTDTQYF
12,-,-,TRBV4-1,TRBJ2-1,TGCGCCAGCAGCCAACTAAACAATGAGCAGTTCTTC,CASSQLNNEQFF
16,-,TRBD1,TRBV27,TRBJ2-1,TGTGCCAGCAGCCTAAACAGGGGTATCTCCTACAATGAGCAGTTCTTC,CASSLNRGISYNEQFF
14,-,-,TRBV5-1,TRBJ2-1,TGCGCCAGCAGCTCACCCGCGGGCGCGGGTGAGCAGTTCTTC,CASSSPAGAGEQFF
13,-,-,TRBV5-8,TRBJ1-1,TGTGCCAGCAGCTTGGAACGGGACACTGAAGCTTTCTTT,CASSLERDTEAFF
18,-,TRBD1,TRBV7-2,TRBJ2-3,TGTGCCAGCAGCGTAAGGGGACAGGGCGGACCACGGCGAGATACGCAGTATTTT,CASSVRGQGGPRRDTQYF
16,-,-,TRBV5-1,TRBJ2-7,TGCGCCAGCAGCACCGTCGTACTAGACTATACAAAAGAGCAGTACTTC,CASSTVVLDYTKEQYF
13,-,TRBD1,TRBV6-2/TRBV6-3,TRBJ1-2,TGTGCCAGCAGTCCCCAGGGGGCTGGTGGCTACACCTTC,CASSPQGAGGYTF
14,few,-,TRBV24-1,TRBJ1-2,TGTGCCACCAGTGAAAATCAGGTTTCCTATGGCTACACCTTC,CATSENQVSYGYTF
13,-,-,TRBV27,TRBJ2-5,TGTGCCAGCAGTCACAGGGGGCGGGAGGCCCAGTACTTC,CASSHRGREAQYF
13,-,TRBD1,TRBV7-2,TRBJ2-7,TGTGCCAGCAGCCGGACAGGGACCTACGAGCAGTACTTC,CASSRTGTYEQYF
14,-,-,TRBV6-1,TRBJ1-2,TGTGCCAGCAGTGAGGATGGGGGGGCAAATGGCTACACCTTC,CASSEDGGANGYTF
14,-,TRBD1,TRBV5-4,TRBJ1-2,TGTGCCAGCAGCCGAGCAGACAGGGGGCGAGGCTACACCTTC,CASSRADRGRGYTF
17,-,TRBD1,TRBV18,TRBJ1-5,TGTGCCAGCTCACCAGCGGCAGGGGGCGGCCGCAATCAGCCCCAGCATTTT,CASSPAAGGGRNQPQHF
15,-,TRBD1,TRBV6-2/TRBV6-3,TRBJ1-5,TGTGCCAGCAGTTACGAACAGGGGGTAGGACAGCCCCAGCATTTT,CASSYEQGVGQPQHF
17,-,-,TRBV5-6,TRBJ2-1,TGTGCCAGCAGCTGGAGAGTCAGGGTCTCGAACAACAATGAGCAGTTCTTC,CASSWRVRVSNNNEQFF
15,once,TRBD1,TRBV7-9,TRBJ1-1,TGTGCCAGCAGCACTGACAGGGGCACGAACACTGAAGCTTTCTTT,CASSTDRGTNTEAFF
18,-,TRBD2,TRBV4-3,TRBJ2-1,TGCGCCAGCAGCCAAGAAGCTAGCGGGAGAAAACTTTACGGTGAGCAGTTCTTC,CASSQEASGRKLYGEQFF
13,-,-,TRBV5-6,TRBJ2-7,TGTGCCAGCAGCGTGAAGGGGCCCTACGAGCAGTACTTC,CASSVKGPYEQYF
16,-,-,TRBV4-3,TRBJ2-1,TGCGCCAGCAGCCAACGCAGGGTTGGCGGGACCAATGAGCAGTTCTTC,CASSQRRVGGTNEQFF
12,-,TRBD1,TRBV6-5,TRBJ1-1,TGTGCCAGCAGAACAGGGGCCACTGAAGCTTTCTTT,CASRTGATEAFF
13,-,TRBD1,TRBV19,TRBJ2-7,TGTGCCAGTACCCGACAGGGGGTCCACGAGCAGTACTTC,CASTRQGVHEQYF